The 16 T cell receptor beta chains presented below share a single source sample, sequenced in a study of cytomegalovirus exposure and HLA in healthy donors. 13 Jbeta primers and 60 Vbeta primers were used for the PCR. The protocol was immunoSEQ multiplex PCR, while the TCRdb copy is restricted to in-frame clones and leaves out a portion. The table has about 180,000 clones, about four fifths seen once. The sequenced material came from PBMCs. These receptors all come from a woman between 50 and 59 years old in good health and CMV-seronegative.

The CDR3, as DNA: TGTGCCAGCAGCGTCGGAGCCCGTAGCACAGATACGCAGTATTTT. Its translation is CASSVGARSTDTQYF. This chain connects TRBV9 to TRBJ2-3; D gene unclear. The V end was cut by 2 bases, the J end by 0 bases, with 10 bases between. Germline lookup yields CDR1 SGDLS and CDR2 YYNGEE. This CDR3 is built from 15 residues.

The chain couples TRBV10-1 to TRBJ2-2; D not certain. CDR1 and CDR2 (germline): WNHNN, SYGVQD (reference sequence). The ends were cut back, 4 bases at V and 6 bases at J, with 12 bases in the middle. CDR3 length: 14 residues. Here the CDR3 reads CASSGAAPPGELFF. In nucleotides, the CDR3 is TGCGCCAGCAGTGGGGCCGCGCCTCCCGGGGAGCTGTTTTTT.

This rearrangement joins TRBV21-1 to TRBJ2-1; the table's D call of TRBD2 was not tested on the DNA. TRBV21-1 is a pseudogene. The CDR3 runs 15 residues. CDR3 DNA: TGTGCCAGCAGCACCCGCAGCGGCTCCTACAATGAGCAGTTCTTC. Its translation is CASSTRSGSYNEQFF.

V is TRBV18 and J is TRBJ2-5; perhaps TRBD1 as D (6 bases). This CDR3 contains 16 residues. Germline V gene data show CDR1 as KGHSH and CDR2 as LQKENI. Trimming left V 2 bases short and J 5 bases short, with 18 bases between. CDR3 region: CASSPTAGRGLETQYF. The CDR3 nucleotides are TGTGCCAGCTCACCAACTGCGGGCAGGGGTTTGGAGACCCAGTACTTC.

The rearrangement uses TRBV2 and TRBJ1-1, with D perhaps TRBD1 (6 bases). There are 15 residues in the CDR3. The germline V gene encodes CDR1 SNHLY and CDR2 FYNNEI. V was clipped by 3 bases and J by 11 bases, with 22 bases between them. This chain's CDR3 is CASSDIGHSRGEAFF. The DNA of the CDR3 is TGTGCCAGCAGTGATATCGGGCACAGCAGGGGCGAGGCTTTCTTT.

The rearrangement uses TRBV11-1 and TRBJ1-1; D perhaps matches TRBD1 (5 bases). V was shortened by 5 bases and J by 5 bases, with 24 bases between the two germline ends. Germline CDR1 reads SGHAT; CDR2 reads FQDESV (reference sequence). The CDR3 runs 17 residues. CDR3 in DNA: TGTGCCAGCAGCCCCGGGGGGTCGGGTGGGCTGGATACTGAAGCTTTCTTT. Its translation: CASSPGGSGGLDTEAFF.

The chain is built from TRBV14 and TRBJ1-3; TRBD1 aligns across 7 bases. With V trimmed by 2 bases and J by 4 bases, 8 bases remained unmatched. Germline V CDR1 and CDR2: SGHDN, FVKESK. This CDR3 spans 16 amino acids. CDR3 amino acids: CASSQRGQFRGNTIYF. CDR3 in DNA: TGTGCCAGCAGCCAACGGGGACAGTTTAGGGGAAACACCATATATTTT.

The rearrangement links TRBV28 to TRBJ1-6, with D unclear. Between the trimmed V and J ends, which lost 6 bases and 4 bases, there was a span of 16 bases. The germline gives CDR1 MDHEN, CDR2 SYDVKM. CDR3 size: 16 residues. CDR3 residues: CASSPGGEPYNSPLHF. In nucleotides, the CDR3 is TGTGCCAGCAGCCCCGGCGGGGAGCCTTATAATTCACCCCTCCACTTT.

The chain uses TRBV28 and TRBJ2-4; tentative D call: TRBD2 (7 bases). CDR3 size: 17 residues. Germline CDR1 is MDHEN and CDR2 is SYDVKM. The V end lost 5 bases, the J end lost 7 bases, and 24 bases lay between the germline ends. Here the CDR3 DNA reads TGTGCCAGCAGTAGCTTGGGGGGGGGCTTTGGGAGTAACATTCAGTACTTC. Translating gives CASSSLGGGFGSNIQYF.

This clone was counted a few times. The gene calls are TRBV19 and TRBJ2-5; 8 bases line up with TRBD1. Germline lookup yields CDR1 LNHDA and CDR2 SQIVND (reference sequence). CDR3 length equals 15 residues. After removal of 1 base from V and 0 bases from J, the junction contained 1 base not matched to a gene. CDR3 sequence reads: CASSIGTGYQETQYF. The CDR3 DNA reads as TGTGCCAGTAGTATAGGGACAGGGTACCAAGAGACCCAGTACTTC.

The chain couples TRBV5-1 to TRBJ2-2; 9 bases fit TRBD1. V lost 4 bases and J lost 5; bases outside the gene matches: 6. Germline lookup yields CDR1 SGHRS and CDR2 YFSETQ. This CDR3 has 15 residues. CDR3 DNA: TGCGCCAGCAGCCGGGGGACAGGGTATACCGGGGAGCTGTTTTTT. Translating it yields CASSRGTGYTGELFF.

The rearrangement joins TRBV2 to TRBJ1-1, with no clear D. Germline V gene sequence: CDR1 SNHLY, CDR2 FYNNEI. The CDR3 is 13 residues long. V was trimmed by 9 bases and J by 4 bases, leaving 15 bases between them. CDR3 nucleotides: TGTGCCAGTTGTCTCGGAGCTTCCACTGAAGCTTTCTTT. It encodes CASCLGASTEAFF.

This clone appeared a single time. The chain couples TRBV7-9 to TRBJ2-7; the D gene is possibly TRBD2 (6 bases). Per the germline V gene, CDR1 is SEHNR and CDR2 is FQNEAQ (reference sequence). V lost 5 bases, J lost 2 bases, and 10 bases lay in between. This CDR3 is built from 13 residues. The CDR3 loop is CASSLTGAYEQYF. In DNA form, the CDR3 reads TGTGCCAGCAGCCTAACGGGGGCCTACGAGCAGTACTTC.

V gene TRBV11-2 combines with J gene TRBJ2-5, with 12 bases lining up with TRBD2. Trimming removed 6 bases from V and 7 bases from J; junction bases left unmatched: 6. The CDR3 runs 14 residues. Germline CDR1 is SGHAT and CDR2 is FQNNGV. The CDR3 region has the DNA TGTGCCAGCAGTTGGACTAGCGGGGAAGGGACCCAGTACTTC. Protein sequence: CASSWTSGEGTQYF.

The rearrangement uses TRBV21-1 and TRBJ2-3; the table assigns TRBD2, which was not confirmed against the DNA. TRBV21-1 is a pseudogene segment. The CDR3 covers 18 residues. CDR3: CASSKEEPSGGPTDTQYF. The CDR3 DNA follows: TGTGCCAGCAGCAAAGAGGAGCCTAGCGGGGGGCCCACAGATACGCAGTATTTT.

The chain joins TRBV11-2 to TRBJ2-7; D unresolved. CDR3 length: 13 residues. V lost 0 bases and J 5 bases, leaving 8 bases between the germline ends. Germline V gene lookup returns CDR1 SGHAT and CDR2 FQNNGV. CDR3 nucleotides: TGTGCCAGCAGCTTAGACCGCGTCCACGAGCAGTACTTC. This gives the protein CASSLDRVHEQYF.